These 7 T cell receptor beta chains came from one sample sequenced in a study of neurological immune-mediated disorders. TCRdb re-analysed the 5' RACE reads in MiXCR, keeping a single row per CDR3 protein. Here the sample spans about 27,000 distinct CDR3 sequences, 2% to 2.5% being singletons. Material: PBMCs. Receptors were obtained from a woman aged 45-65 years with multiple sclerosis.

This clonotype was seen a few times. The chain joins TRBV7-6 to TRBJ2-2; TRBD2 agrees at 9 bases. J lost 0 bases, V lost 2 bases, and 4 bases had no gene match. Per germline, CDR1 SGHVS and CDR2 FNYEAQ. The CDR3 length is 17 residues. CDR3 in amino acids: CASSLLGGGANTGELFF. In DNA, the CDR3 is TGTGCCAGCAGCTTACTAGGCGGGGGGGCGAACACCGGGGAGCTGTTTTTT.

Many counts were recorded for this clonotype. The gene calls are TRBV6-1 and TRBJ1-1; D is ambiguous. CDR1 and CDR2 from the germline V gene are MNHNS and SASEGT. The CDR3 length is 13 residues. Trimming took 2 bases from V and 0 from J, leaving 4 bases between them. In DNA form, the CDR3 reads TGTGCCAGCAGTGAACATTTGAACACTGAAGCTTTCTTT. This encodes CASSEHLNTEAFF.

There are a few counts of this clonotype. V usage is TRBV27 and J usage is TRBJ1-5; 9 nucleotides align to TRBD1. Germline trimming cut 6 bases from V and 4 bases from J; bases unmatched to any gene: 10. Germline values: CDR1 MNHEY, CDR2 SMNVEV (reference sequence). The CDR3 covers 16 residues. CDR3 nucleotide sequence: TGTGCCAGCAGCCTGACGGGACAGGGACGGAATCAGCCCCAGCATTTT. Its translation is CASSLTGQGRNQPQHF.

This clonotype occurred many times. This sequence joins TRBV5-1 and TRBJ2-1; 9 nucleotides line up with TRBD2. After removal of 0 bases from V and 2 bases from J, the junction contained 3 bases not matched to a gene. This CDR3 spans 16 amino acids. Germline V lookup: CDR1 SGHRS, CDR2 YFSETQ. The CDR3 DNA sequence: TGCGCCAGCAGCTTGGAGGCTAGCGGGGCCTACAATGAGCAGTTCTTC. Amino acids: CASSLEASGAYNEQFF.

The table lists this clonotype with many counts. V usage is TRBV15 and J usage is TRBJ2-3; tentatively, D is TRBD1 or TRBD2 (5 bases each). Germline-derived CDR1 and CDR2 are LNHNV and YYDKDF (reference sequence). Trimming removed 1 base at V and 2 bases at J, with 10 bases between. This CDR3 has 15 amino acids. In nucleotides, the CDR3 is TGTGCCACCAGCAGAGCCCCGGGGACCACAGATACGCAGTATTTT. This gives the protein CATSRAPGTTDTQYF.

This clonotype appeared a few times. The J gene is TRBJ1-5, the V gene TRBV2; TRBD1 is a possible D gene (5 bases). Germline V gene sequence: CDR1 SNHLY, CDR2 FYNNEI. Trimming took off 2 bases at V and 7 bases at J, with 12 bases between the two ends. The length of the CDR3 is 14 residues. CDR3 loop: CASSETRGGQPQHF. CDR3 DNA sequence: TGTGCCAGCAGTGAAACCCGGGGGGGGCAGCCCCAGCATTTT.

V usage is TRBV20-1 and J usage is TRBJ2-1; 9 positions agree with TRBD1. Losses at the gene ends were 1 base for V and 8 bases for J; bases not matched to a gene: 6. The length of the CDR3 is 14 residues. Germline V gene lookup returns CDR1 DFQATT and CDR2 SNEGSKA (reference sequence). The CDR3 spells CSARGTGVKDEQFF. The CDR3 DNA is TGCAGTGCTAGAGGGACAGGGGTTAAAGATGAGCAGTTCTTC.